This paragraph reports one T cell receptor beta chain. Its antigen is not identified. This may arise from a read error, as a much more abundant clone is one base away. Lacking the conserved final phenylalanine or tryptophan, this CDR3 likely reflects a read error. Full-length variable regions came from constant-region reverse primers plus semi-nested Nested Universal Primer A PCR. TCRdb recomputed calls from the 5' RACE reads with MiXCR, one row per CDR3 protein. This table has fewer than 25,000 distinct CDR3 sequences, 30% appearing once. Notes on the study in general: Tumor memory CD4+ T cell TCR gene usage was found to cluster with blood and lymph node memory CD4+ cells and with lymph node naive CD4+ cells.

Naive CD4+ cells had CD25+ Tregs removed. The clonotype was recovered from a female donor with breast cancer. Material for sequencing was tumor-infiltrating naive CD4+ T cells sorted from the breast tumor. As to subset: naive CD4+ T cells, CD4+CD45RA+CD25-.

CDR3 protein: CSVKTRSEQYL. The CDR3 DNA sequence: TGCAGCGTGAAGACACGGTCCGAGCAGTACCTC. This chain uses TRBV29-1 with TRBJ2-7; D unresolved. Deletions cut 6 bases from V and 6 bases from J, with 12 bases between. The CDR3 is 11 amino acids. The germline gives CDR1 SQVTM, CDR2 ANQGSEA.